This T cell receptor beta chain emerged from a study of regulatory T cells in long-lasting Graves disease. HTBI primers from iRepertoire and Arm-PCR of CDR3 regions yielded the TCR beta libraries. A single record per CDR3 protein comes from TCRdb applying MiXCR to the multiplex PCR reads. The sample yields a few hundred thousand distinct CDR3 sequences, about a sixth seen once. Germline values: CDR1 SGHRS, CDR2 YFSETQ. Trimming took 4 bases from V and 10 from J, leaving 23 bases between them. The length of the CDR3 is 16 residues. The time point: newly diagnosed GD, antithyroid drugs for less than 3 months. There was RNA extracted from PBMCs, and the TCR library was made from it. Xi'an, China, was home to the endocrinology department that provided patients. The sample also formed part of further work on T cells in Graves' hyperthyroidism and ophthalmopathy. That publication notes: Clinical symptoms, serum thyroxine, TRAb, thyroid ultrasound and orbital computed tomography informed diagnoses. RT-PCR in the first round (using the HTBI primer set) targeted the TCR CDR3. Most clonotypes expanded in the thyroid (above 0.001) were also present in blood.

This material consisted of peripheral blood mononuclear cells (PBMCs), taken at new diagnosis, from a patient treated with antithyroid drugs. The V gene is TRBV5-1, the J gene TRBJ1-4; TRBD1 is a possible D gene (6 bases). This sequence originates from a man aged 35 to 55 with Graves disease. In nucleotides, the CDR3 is TGCGCCAGCAGCCAGGGGACCGCTCAAGGGGGGGGAAAACTGTTTTTT. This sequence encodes CASSQGTAQGGGKLFF. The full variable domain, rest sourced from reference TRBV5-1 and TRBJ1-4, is KAGVTQTPRYLIKTRGQQVTLSCSPISGHRSVSWYQQTPGQGLQFLFEYFSETQRNKGNFPGRFSGRQFSNSRSEMNVSTLELGDSALYLCASSQGTAQGGGKLFFGSGTQLSVL.